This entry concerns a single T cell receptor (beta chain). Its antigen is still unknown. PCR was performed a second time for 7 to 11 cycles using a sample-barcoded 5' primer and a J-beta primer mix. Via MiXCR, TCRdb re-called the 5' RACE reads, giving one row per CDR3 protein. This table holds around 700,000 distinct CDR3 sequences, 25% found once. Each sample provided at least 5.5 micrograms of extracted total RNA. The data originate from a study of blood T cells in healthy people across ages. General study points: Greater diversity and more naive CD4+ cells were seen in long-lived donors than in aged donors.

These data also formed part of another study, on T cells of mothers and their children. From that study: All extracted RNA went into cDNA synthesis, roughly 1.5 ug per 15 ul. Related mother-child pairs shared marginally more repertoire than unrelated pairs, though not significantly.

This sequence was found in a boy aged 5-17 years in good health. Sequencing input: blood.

The CDR3: CASSLWRTDSKETQYF. The CDR3 coding sequence is TGCGCCAGCAGCTTGTGGAGGACAGACTCCAAGGAGACCCAGTACTTC. This chain joins TRBV5-1 and TRBJ2-5, with D maybe TRBD1 (6 bases). Germline assignment: CDR1 SGHRS and CDR2 YFSETQ. CDR3 size: 16 residues. The germline V and J ends were trimmed by 1 base and 5 bases, with 18 bases remaining between them.